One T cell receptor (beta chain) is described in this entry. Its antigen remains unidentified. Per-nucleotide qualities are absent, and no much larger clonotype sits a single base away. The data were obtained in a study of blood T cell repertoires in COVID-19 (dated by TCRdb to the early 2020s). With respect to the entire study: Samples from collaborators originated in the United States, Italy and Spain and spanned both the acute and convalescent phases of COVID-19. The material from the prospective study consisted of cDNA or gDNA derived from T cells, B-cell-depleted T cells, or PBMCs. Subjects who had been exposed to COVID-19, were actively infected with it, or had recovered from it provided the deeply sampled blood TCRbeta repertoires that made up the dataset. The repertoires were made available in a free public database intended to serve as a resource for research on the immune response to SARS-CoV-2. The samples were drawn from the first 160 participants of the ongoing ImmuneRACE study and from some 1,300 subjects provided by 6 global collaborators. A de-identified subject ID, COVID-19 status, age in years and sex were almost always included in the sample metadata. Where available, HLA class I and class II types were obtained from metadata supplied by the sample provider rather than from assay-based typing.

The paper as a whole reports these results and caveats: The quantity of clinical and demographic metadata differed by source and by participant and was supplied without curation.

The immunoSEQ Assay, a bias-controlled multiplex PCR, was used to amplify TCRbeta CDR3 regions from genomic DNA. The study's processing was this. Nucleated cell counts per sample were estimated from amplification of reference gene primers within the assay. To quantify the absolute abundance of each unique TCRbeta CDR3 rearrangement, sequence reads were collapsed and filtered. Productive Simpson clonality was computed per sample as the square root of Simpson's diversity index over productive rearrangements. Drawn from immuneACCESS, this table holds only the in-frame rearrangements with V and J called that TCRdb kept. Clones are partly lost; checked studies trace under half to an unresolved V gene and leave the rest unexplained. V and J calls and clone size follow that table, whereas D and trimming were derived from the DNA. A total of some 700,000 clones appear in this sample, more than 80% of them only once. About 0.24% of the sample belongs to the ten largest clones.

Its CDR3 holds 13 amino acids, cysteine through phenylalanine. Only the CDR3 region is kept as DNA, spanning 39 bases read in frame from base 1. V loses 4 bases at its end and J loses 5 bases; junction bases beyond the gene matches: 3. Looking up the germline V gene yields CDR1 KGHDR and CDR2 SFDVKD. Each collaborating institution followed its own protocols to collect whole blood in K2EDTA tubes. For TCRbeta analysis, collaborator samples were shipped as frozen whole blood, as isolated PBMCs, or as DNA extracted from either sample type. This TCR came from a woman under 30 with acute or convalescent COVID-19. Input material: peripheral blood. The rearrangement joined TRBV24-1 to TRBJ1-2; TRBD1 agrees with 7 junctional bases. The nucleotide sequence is TGTGCCACCAGTGACCGGACAGGTTATGGCTACACCTTC. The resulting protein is CATSDRTGYGYTF.